This TCR beta chain was sequenced during a study of cytomegalovirus exposure and HLA in healthy donors. Comments on this clone: The antigen remains undetermined.

Vbeta (60) and Jbeta (13) primers were used in the PCR. TCRdb's table, derived via immunoSEQ multiplex PCR, lists solely in-frame clones and lacks some. The profile shows about 200,000 clones, approximately 85% of them singletons. CDR1 is SEHNR and CDR2 is FQNEAQ in the germline V gene (reference sequence). V shed 5 bases and J shed 5 bases, with 22 bases lying between them. The CDR3 sequence is 17 residues long. Findings and caveats of the study: Among the most significant clusters, several appeared linked to common viral pathogens in a later analysis.

Sequences were obtained from PBMCs. This clonotype originated in a woman aged 40 to 49 in good health and CMV-seronegative. The chain has TRBV7-9 and TRBJ2-1; the D gene is possibly TRBD2 (6 bases). The CDR3 bases are TGTGCCAGCAGCATTTACGGAGCCCCTAGCGAGCACAATGAGCAGTTCTTC. It translates to CASSIYGAPSEHNEQFF. Using reference TRBV7-9 and TRBJ2-1 for the parts outside the CDR3, the full variable domain is DTGVSQNPRHKITKRGQNVTFRCDPISEHNRLYWYRQTLGQGPEFLTYFQNEAQLEKSRLLSDRFSAERPKGSFSTLEIQRTEQGDSAMYLCASSIYGAPSEHNEQFFGPGTRLTVL.